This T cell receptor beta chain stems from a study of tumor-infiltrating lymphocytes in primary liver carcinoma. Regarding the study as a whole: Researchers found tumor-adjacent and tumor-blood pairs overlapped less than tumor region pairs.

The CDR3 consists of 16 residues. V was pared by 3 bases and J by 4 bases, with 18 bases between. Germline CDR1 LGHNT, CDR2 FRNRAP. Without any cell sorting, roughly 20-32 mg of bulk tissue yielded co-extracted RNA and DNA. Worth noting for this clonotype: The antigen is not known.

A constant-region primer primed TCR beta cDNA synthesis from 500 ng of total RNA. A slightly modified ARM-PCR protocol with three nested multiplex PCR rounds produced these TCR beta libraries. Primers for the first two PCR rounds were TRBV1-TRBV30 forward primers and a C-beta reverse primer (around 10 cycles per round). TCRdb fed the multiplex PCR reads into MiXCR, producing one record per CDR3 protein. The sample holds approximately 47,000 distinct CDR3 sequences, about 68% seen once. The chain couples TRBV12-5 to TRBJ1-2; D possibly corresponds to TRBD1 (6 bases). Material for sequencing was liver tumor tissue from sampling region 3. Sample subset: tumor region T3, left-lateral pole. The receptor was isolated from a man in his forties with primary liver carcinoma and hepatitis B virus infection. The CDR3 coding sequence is TGTGCTAGTGGTTTTGTCTTAGGACGGGGGCTCTATGGCTACACCTTC. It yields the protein CASGFVLGRGLYGYTF.